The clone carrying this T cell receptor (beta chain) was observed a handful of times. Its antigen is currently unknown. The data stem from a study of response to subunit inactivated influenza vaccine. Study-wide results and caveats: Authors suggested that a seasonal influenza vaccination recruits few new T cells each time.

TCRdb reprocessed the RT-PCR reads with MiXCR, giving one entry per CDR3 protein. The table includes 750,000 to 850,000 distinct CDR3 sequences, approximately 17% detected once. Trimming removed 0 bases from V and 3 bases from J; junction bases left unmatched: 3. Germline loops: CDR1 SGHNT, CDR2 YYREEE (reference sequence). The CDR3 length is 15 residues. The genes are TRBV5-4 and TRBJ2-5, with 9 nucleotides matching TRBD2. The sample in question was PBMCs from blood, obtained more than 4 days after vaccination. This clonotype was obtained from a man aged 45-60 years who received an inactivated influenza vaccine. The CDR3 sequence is CASSLAVAGEETQYF. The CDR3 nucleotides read TGTGCCAGCAGCTTGGCGGTAGCGGGGGAAGAGACCCAGTACTTC.